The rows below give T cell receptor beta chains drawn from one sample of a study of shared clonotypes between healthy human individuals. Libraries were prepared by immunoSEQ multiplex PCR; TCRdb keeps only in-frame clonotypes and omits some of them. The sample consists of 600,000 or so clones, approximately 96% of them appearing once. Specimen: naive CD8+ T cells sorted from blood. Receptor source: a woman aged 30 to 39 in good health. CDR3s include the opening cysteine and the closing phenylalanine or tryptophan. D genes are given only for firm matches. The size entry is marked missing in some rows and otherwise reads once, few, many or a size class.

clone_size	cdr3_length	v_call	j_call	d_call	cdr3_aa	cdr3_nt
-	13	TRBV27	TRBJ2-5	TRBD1	CASSAGTAETQYF	TGTGCCAGCAGTGCTGGGACAGCAGAGACCCAGTACTTC
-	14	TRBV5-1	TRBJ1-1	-	CASSWTGGMAEAFF	TGCGCCAGCAGCTGGACCGGGGGAATGGCTGAAGCTTTCTTT
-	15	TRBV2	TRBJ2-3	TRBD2	CASSEGLAGTDTQYF	TGTGCCAGCAGTGAGGGTCTAGCGGGGACAGATACGCAGTATTTT
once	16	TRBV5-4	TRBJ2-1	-	CASEPLDWSSYNEQFF	TGTGCCAGCGAGCCCCTGGACTGGAGCTCCTACAATGAGCAGTTCTTC
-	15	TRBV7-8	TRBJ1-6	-	CASSSRTIRNSPLHF	TGTGCCAGCAGCTCCCGGACTATCCGGAATTCACCCCTCCACTTT
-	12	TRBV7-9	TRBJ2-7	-	CASCIQGYEQYF	TGTGCCAGCTGTATACAGGGCTACGAGCAGTACTTC
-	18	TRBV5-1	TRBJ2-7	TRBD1	CASSLKEGLTGGPYEQYF	TGCGCCAGCAGCTTGAAGGAGGGGTTGACAGGGGGCCCCTACGAGCAGTACTTC
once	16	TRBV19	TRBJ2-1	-	CASRPLATGNYNEQFF	TGTGCCAGTAGGCCACTCGCTACCGGGAACTACAATGAGCAGTTCTTC
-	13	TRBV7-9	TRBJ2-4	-	CASEFGPEDIQYF	TGTGCCAGCGAATTTGGGCCCGAGGACATTCAGTACTTC
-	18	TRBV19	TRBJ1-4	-	CASSIRNFGSATNEKLFF	TGTGCCAGTAGTATTAGGAACTTCGGGTCCGCAACTAATGAAAAACTGTTTTTT
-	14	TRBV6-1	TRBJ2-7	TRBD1	CASSDGTGGYEQYF	TGTGCCAGCAGTGACGGGACAGGGGGGTACGAGCAGTACTTC
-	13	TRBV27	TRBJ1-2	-	CASTGGGGYGYTF	TGTGCCAGCACGGGGGGCGGGGGCTATGGCTACACCTTC
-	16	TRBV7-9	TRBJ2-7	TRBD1	CASSAGDRVLSYEQYF	TGTGCCAGCAGCGCCGGGGACAGGGTCTTATCCTACGAGCAGTACTTC
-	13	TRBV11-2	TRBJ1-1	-	CASSWEPAAAAFF	TGTGCCAGCAGCTGGGAACCCGCGGCTGCGGCTTTCTTT
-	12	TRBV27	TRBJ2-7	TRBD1	CASKTGGHEQYF	TGTGCCAGCAAAACAGGGGGTCACGAGCAGTACTTC
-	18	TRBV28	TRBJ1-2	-	CASSSDWLGGGGLEGYTF	TGTGCCAGCAGTTCCGATTGGCTGGGGGGCGGGGGACTTGAAGGCTACACCTTC
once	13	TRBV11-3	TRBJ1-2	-	CASSLAQNYGYTF	TGTGCCAGCAGCTTAGCACAGAACTATGGCTACACCTTC
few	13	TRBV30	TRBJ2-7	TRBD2	CAWTSGRPNEQYF	TGTGCCTGGACTAGCGGGAGGCCTAACGAGCAGTACTTC
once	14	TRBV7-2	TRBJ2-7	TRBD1	CASSPRDSQYEQYF	TGTGCCAGCAGCCCACGGGACAGTCAGTACGAGCAGTACTTC
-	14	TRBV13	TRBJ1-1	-	CASSLGVSRIEAFF	TGTGCCAGCAGCTTAGGAGTATCGCGTATTGAAGCTTTCTTT
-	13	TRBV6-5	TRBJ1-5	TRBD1	CASSGTGNQPQHF	TGTGCCAGCAGTGGGACAGGCAATCAGCCCCAGCATTTT
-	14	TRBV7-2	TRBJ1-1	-	CASSPRGLNTEAFF	TGTGCCAGCAGCCCCCGGGGCTTGAACACTGAAGCTTTCTTT
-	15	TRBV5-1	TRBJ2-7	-	CASSFRGAPSDEQYF	TGCGCCAGCAGCTTTAGAGGGGCCCCCTCGGACGAGCAGTACTTC
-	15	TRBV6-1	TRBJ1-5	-	CASSVWGISNQPQHF	TGTGCCAGCAGTGTGTGGGGAATCAGCAATCAGCCCCAGCATTTT